A single TCR beta chain is shown here with its context. J gave up 4 bases and V 3 bases, and 11 bases lay outside the gene matches. Germline V lookup: CDR1 GTSNPN, CDR2 SVGIG (reference sequence). The CDR3 sequence is 17 residues long. Repertoires were generated with immunoSEQ multiplex PCR, while TCRdb's copy carries only in-frame clones and drops some. The sample yields around 730,000 clones, 70% to 90% seen once. The sample is drawn from a study of shared T cell receptors in the human thymus. These records were also assigned to another study, of human thymus T cells. As that report states: Finnish infants who were healthy and having corrective surgery for congenital heart defects made up the donors. Corrective heart surgery yielded the resections from which the thymus tissue came. Across thymic and blood repertoires, the usage of V and J genes appeared to be biased.

Sequenced sample: thymocytes. The source of this sequence is a girl less than two years old with a congenital heart defect. This rearrangement joins TRBV30 to TRBJ2-3; 12 bases align to TRBD2. Here the CDR3 reads CAWRLLAGGLGADTQYF. The CDR3 region has the DNA TGTGCCTGGAGACTCCTAGCGGGGGGGCTGGGTGCAGATACGCAGTATTTT.